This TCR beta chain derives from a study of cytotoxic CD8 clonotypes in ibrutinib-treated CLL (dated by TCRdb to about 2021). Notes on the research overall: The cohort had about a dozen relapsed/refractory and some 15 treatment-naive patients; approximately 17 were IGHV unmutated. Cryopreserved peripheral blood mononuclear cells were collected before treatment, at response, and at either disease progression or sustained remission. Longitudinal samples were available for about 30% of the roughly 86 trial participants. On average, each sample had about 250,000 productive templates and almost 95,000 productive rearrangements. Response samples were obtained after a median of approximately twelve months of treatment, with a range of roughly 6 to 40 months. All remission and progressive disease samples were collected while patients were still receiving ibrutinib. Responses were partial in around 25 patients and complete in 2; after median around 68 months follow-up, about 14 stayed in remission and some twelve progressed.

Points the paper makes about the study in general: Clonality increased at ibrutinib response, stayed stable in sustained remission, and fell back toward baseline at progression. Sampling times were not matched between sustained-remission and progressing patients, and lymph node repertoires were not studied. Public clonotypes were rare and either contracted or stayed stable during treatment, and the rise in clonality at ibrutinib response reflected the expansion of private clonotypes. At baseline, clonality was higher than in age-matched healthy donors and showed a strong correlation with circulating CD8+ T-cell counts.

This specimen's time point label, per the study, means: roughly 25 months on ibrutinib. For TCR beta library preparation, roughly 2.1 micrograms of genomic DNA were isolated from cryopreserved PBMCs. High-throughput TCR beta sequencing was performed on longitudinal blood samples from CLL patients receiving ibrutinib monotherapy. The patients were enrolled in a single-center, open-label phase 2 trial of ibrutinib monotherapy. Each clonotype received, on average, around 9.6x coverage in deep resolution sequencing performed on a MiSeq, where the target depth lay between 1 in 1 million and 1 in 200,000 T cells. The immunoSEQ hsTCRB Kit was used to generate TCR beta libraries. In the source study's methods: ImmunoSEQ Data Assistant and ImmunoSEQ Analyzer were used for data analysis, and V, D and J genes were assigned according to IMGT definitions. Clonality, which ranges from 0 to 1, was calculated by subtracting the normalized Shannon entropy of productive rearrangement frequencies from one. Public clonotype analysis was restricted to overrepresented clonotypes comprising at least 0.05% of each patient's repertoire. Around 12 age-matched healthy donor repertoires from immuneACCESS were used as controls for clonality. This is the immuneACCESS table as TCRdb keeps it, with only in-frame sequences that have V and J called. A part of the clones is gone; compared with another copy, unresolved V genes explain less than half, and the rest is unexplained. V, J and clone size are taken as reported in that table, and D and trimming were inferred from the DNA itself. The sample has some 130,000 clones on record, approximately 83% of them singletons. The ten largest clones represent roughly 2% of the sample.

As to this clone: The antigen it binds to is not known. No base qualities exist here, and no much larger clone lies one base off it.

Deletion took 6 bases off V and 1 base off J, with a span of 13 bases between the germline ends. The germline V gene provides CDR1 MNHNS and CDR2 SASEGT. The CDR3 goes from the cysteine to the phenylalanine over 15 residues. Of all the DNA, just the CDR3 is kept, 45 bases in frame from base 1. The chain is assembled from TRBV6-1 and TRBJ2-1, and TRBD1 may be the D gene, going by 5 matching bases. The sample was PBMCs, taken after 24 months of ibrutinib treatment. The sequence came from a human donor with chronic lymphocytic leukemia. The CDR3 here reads CASSQGVGSYNEQFF. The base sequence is TGTGCCAGCAGCCAAGGGGTGGGGTCCTACAATGAGCAGTTCTTC.